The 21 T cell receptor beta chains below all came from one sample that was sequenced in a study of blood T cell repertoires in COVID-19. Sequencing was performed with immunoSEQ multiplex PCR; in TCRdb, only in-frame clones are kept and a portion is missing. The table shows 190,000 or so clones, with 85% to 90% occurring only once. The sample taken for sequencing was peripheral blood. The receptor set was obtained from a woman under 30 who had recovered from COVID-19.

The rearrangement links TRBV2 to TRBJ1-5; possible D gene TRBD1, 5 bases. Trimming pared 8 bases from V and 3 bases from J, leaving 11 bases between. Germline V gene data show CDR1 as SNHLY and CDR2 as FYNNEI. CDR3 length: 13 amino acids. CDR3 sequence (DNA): TGTGCCAGCGGCCGACAGACCAATCAGCCCCAGCATTTT. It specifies CASGRQTNQPQHF.

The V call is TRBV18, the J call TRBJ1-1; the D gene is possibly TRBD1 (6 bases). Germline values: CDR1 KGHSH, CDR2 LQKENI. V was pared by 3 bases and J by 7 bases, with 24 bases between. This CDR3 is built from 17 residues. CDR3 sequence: CASSPDVEGVLLGEAFF. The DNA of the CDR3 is TGTGCCAGCTCACCGGACGTAGAGGGGGTTCTTCTAGGTGAAGCTTTCTTT.

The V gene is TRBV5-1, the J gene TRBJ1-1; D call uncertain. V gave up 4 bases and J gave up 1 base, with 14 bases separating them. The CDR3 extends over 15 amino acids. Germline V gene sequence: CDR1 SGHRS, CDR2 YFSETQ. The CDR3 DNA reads TGCGCCAGCAGCCCGACCCCTCAGCGGAACACTGAAGCTTTCTTT. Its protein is CASSPTPQRNTEAFF.

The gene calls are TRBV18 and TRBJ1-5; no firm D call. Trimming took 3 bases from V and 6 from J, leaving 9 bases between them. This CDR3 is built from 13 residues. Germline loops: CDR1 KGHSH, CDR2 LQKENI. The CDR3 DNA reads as TGTGCCAGCTCACCGCGAGAATCTCAGCCCCAGCATTTT. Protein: CASSPRESQPQHF.

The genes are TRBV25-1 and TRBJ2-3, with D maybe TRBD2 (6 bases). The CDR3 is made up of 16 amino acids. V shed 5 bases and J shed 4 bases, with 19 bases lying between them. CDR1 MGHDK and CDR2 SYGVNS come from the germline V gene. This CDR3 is CASSSTQRAASDTQYF. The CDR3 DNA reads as TGTGCCAGCAGTTCCACTCAGCGGGCGGCCTCAGATACGCAGTATTTT.

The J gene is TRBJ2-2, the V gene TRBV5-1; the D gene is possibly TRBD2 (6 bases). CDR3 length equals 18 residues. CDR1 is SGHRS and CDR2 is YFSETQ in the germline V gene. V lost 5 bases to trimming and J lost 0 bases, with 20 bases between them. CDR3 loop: CASSHGVTSWTNTGELFF. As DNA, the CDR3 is TGCGCCAGCAGTCATGGGGTTACTAGCTGGACGAACACCGGGGAGCTGTTTTTT.

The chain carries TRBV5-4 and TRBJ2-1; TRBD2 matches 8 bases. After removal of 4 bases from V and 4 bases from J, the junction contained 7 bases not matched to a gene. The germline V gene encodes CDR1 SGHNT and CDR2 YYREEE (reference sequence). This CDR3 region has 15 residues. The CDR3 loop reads CASSRGGFDYNEQFF. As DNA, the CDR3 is TGTGCCAGCAGCCGGGGGGGGTTTGATTACAATGAGCAGTTCTTC.

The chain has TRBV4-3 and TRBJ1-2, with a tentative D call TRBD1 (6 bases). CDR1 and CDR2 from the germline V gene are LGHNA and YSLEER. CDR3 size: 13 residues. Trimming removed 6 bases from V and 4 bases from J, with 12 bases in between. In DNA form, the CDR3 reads TGCGCCAGCAGACGAACAGGGTTCTATGGCTACACCTTC. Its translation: CASRRTGFYGYTF.

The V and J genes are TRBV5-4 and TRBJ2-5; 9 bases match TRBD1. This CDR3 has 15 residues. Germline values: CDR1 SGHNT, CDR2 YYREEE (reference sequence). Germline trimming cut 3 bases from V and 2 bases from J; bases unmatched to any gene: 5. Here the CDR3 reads CASSYGQGYQETQYF. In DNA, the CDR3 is TGTGCCAGCAGCTACGGACAGGGGTATCAAGAGACCCAGTACTTC.

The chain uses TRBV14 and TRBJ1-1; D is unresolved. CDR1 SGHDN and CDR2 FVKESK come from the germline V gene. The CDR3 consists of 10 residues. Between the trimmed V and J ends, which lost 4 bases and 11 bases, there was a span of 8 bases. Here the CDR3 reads CASSLLSAFF. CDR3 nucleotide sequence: TGTGCCAGCAGCCTCTTATCGGCTTTCTTT.

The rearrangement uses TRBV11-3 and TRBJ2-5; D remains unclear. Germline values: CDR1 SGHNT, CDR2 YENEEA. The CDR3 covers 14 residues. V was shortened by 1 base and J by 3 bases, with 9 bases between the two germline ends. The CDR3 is CASSLGRAKETQYF. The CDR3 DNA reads TGTGCCAGCAGCTTAGGTCGTGCGAAAGAGACCCAGTACTTC.

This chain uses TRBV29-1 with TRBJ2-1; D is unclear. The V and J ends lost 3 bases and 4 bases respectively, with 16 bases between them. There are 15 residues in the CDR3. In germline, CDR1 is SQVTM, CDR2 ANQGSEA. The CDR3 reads CSVDLGSSPYNEQFF. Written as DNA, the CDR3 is TGCAGCGTTGATCTTGGCTCCTCACCATACAATGAGCAGTTCTTC.

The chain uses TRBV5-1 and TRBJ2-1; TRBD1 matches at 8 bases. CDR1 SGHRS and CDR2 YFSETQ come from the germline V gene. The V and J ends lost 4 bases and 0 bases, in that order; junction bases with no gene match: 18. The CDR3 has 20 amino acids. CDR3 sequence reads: CASSGGPGQGPKRSYNEQFF. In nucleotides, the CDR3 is TGCGCCAGCAGCGGGGGGCCCGGACAGGGACCAAAACGCTCCTACAATGAGCAGTTCTTC.

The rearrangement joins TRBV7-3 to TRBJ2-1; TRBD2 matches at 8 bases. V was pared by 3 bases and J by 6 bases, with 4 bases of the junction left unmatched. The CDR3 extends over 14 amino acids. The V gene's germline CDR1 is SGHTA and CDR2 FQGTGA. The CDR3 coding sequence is TGTGCCAGCAGCTTCGGCGGGGGGAGCAATGAGCAGTTCTTC. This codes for CASSFGGGSNEQFF.

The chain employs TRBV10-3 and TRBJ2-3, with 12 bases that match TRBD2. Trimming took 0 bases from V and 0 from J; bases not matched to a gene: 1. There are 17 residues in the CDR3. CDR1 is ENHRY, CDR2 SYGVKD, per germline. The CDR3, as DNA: TGTGCCATCAGTGAGTCAACTAGCGGGGGGAGCACAGATACGCAGTATTTT. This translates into CAISESTSGGSTDTQYF.

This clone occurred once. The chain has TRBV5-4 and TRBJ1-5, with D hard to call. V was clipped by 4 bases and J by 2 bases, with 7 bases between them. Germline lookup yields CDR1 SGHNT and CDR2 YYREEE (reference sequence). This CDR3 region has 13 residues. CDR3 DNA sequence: TGTGCCAGCAGCCCCGGGGGCAATCAGCCCCAGCATTTT. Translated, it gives CASSPGGNQPQHF.

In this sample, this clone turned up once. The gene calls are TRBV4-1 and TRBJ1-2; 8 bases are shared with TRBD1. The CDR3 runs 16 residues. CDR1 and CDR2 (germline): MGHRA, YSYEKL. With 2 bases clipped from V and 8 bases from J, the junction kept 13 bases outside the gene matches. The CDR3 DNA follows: TGCGCCAGCAGCCAAAGCCGGGACAGGCCCCCTTCGGGCTACACCTTC. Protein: CASSQSRDRPPSGYTF.

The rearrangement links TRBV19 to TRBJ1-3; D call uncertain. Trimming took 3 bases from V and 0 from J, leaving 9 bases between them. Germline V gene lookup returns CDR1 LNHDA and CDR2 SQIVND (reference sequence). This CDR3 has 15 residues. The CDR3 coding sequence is TGTGCCAGTAGTATTAGTCACGGCTCTGGAAACACCATATATTTT. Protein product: CASSISHGSGNTIYF.

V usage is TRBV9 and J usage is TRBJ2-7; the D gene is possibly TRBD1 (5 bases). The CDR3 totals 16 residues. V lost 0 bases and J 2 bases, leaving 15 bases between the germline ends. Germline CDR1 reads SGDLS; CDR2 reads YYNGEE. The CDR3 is CASSVGQYRETYEQYF. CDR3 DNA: TGTGCCAGCAGCGTAGGACAGTACCGCGAGACCTACGAGCAGTACTTC.

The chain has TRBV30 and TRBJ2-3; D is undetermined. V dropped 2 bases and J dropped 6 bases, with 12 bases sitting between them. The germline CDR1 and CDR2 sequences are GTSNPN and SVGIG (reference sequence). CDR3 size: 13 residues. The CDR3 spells CAWSSDNRDTQYF. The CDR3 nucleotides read TGTGCCTGGAGTAGCGATAACCGGGATACGCAGTATTTT.

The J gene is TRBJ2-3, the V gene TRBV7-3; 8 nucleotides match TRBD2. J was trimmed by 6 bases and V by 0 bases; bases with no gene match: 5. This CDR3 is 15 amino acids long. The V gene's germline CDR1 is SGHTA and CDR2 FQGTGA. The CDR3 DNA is TGTGCCAGCAGCTTAACGGCGACTAGCGTGGATACGCAGTATTTT. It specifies CASSLTATSVDTQYF. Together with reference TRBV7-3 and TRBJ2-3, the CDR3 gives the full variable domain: GAGVSQTPSNKVTEKGKYVELRCDPISGHTALYWYRQSLGQGPEFLIYFQGTGAADDSGLPNDRFFAVRPEGSVSTLKIQRTERGDSAVYLCASSLTATSVDTQYFGPGTRLTVL.